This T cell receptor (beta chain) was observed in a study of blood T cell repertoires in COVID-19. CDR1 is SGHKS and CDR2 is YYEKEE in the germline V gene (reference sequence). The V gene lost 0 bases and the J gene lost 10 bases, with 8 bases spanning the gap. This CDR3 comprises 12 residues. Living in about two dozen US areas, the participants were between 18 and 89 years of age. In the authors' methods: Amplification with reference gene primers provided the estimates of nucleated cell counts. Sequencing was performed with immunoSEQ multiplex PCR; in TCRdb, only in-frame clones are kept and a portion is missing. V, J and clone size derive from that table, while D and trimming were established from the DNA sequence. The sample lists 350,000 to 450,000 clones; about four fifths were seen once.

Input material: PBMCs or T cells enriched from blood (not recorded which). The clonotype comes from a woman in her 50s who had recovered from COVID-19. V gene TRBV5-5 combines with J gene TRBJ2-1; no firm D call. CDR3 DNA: TGTGCCAGCAGCTTGGAGGTCAGGGAGCAGTTCTTC. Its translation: CASSLEVREQFF.